Listed below are T cell receptor beta chains from one sample, sequenced in a study of immune heterogeneity within non-small cell lung tumors. TCRdb itself ran the multiplex PCR reads through MiXCR, one entry per CDR3 protein. Among 1,700 or so distinct CDR3 sequences listed, 48% were seen once. Sequencing was done on a sample of lung tumor tissue. The receptors stem from a man aged 55 to 70 with non-small cell lung cancer. Both conserved end residues are part of each CDR3. A D gene is named only where the DNA matches it firmly. The size of a clone is reported for some rows only, either as once, few or many, or as a class for expanded clones.

-,-,TRBV7-2,TRBJ1-3,CASSLAGERNTIYF,TGTGCCAGCAGCTTAGCAGGGGAGAGAAACACCATATATTTT
-,TRBD1,TRBV3-1,TRBJ1-4,CASIHLWTGSNEKLFF,TGTGCCAGCATCCACCTGTGGACAGGGTCTAATGAAAAACTGTTTTTT
-,-,TRBV13,TRBJ2-3,CASSPGSTDTQYF,TGTGCCAGCAGCCCAGGAAGCACAGATACGCAGTATTTT
-,-,TRBV5-4,TRBJ1-1,CASSLTGLKVDTEAFF,TGTGCCAGCAGCTTGACAGGGCTCAAGGTAGACACTGAAGCTTTCTTT
-,TRBD1,TRBV20-1,TRBJ2-7,CSAGRDRGYEQYF,TGCAGTGCCGGCAGGGACAGGGGATACGAGCAGTACTTC
-,-,TRBV29-1,TRBJ2-2,CSAKRRRNTGELFF,TGCAGCGCTAAACGACGGAGAAACACCGGGGAGCTGTTTTTT
few,TRBD2,TRBV7-9,TRBJ2-4,CASSLDTGTSGLAKNIQYF,TGTGCCAGCAGCTTAGATACCGGGACTAGCGGGCTAGCCAAAAACATTCAGTACTTC
-,-,TRBV20-1,TRBJ2-1,CSADLSGEQFF,TGCAGTGCCGACTTGTCCGGTGAGCAGTTCTTC
few,-,TRBV7-8,TRBJ2-3,CASSLLLRTDTQYF,TGTGCCAGCAGCCTACTGCTTCGCACAGATACGCAGTATTTT
-,-,TRBV6-4,TRBJ2-7,CASSYRGRLDEQYF,TGTGCCAGCAGTTACCGGGGGAGGCTGGACGAGCAGTACTTC
-,TRBD2,TRBV4-1,TRBJ2-1,CASSATSGSPYNEQFF,TGCGCCAGCAGCGCGACTAGCGGGAGCCCCTACAATGAGCAGTTCTTC
-,-,TRBV2,TRBJ2-3,CASSGLLSTDTQYF,TGTGCCAGCAGTGGACTGCTATCTACAGATACGCAGTATTTT
-,-,TRBV6-1,TRBJ2-2,CASSRAVEGELFF,TGTGCCAGCAGCCGGGCGGTGGAAGGGGAGCTGTTTTTT
-,TRBD2,TRBV12-3/TRBV12-4,TRBJ2-3,CASSFFYPSTSGVPDTQYF,TGTGCCAGCAGTTTCTTCTACCCCTCGACTAGCGGGGTACCAGATACGCAGTATTTT
-,TRBD1,TRBV6-5,TRBJ1-5,CASSLQGFNQPQHF,TGTGCCAGCAGTTTACAGGGGTTCAACCAGCCCCAGCATTTT
few,-,TRBV19,TRBJ1-2,CASSIRFFGQRVNYGYTF,TGTGCCAGTAGTATAAGGTTTTTCGGACAGAGAGTTAACTATGGCTACACCTTC
few,-,TRBV5-5,TRBJ2-5,CASSFLQETQYF,TGTGCCAGCAGCTTTCTCCAAGAGACTCAGTACTTC
few,-,TRBV3-1,TRBJ2-2,CASSQESPGELFF,TGTGCCAGCAGCCAAGAAAGCCCCGGGGAGCTGTTTTTT
-,TRBD2,TRBV5-1,TRBJ2-2,CASSLILAGDTGELFF,TGCGCCAGCAGTTTGATCCTAGCGGGGGACACCGGGGAGCTGTTTTTT
-,-,TRBV30,TRBJ2-1,CAWRRDRVYNEQFF,TGTGCCTGGAGGCGGGACAGAGTTTACAATGAGCAGTTCTTC
few,-,TRBV27,TRBJ2-3,CASSPQVIPDTQYF,TGTGCCAGCAGTCCACAGGTGATCCCAGATACGCAGTATTTT
few,TRBD1,TRBV6-5,TRBJ1-4,CASSYDSPGTDEKLFF,TGTGCCAGCAGTTACGACTCCCCCGGGACAGATGAAAAACTGTTTTTT
large,TRBD2,TRBV7-8,TRBJ2-7,CASSLRTSGGYEQYF,TGTGCCAGCAGCCTCCGGACTAGCGGGGGTTACGAGCAGTACTTC
once,-,TRBV6-1,TRBJ1-4,CASRSGTTNEKLFF,TGTGCCAGCAGATCAGGGACAACTAATGAAAAACTGTTTTTT
few,-,TRBV19,TRBJ1-2,CASSMKRGANYGYTF,TGTGCCAGTAGTATGAAGAGGGGCGCAAACTATGGCTACACCTTC
-,-,TRBV6-4,TRBJ2-1,CASSDSIGADEQFF,TGTGCCAGCAGTGACTCGATCGGGGCCGATGAGCAGTTCTTC
large,TRBD2,TRBV12-5,TRBJ2-7,CASGLGSGLAGRHHEQYF,TGTGCTAGTGGTTTGGGATCGGGACTAGCGGGACGTCACCACGAGCAGTACTTC
-,-,TRBV30,TRBJ1-5,CAWSVPGASNQPQHF,TGTGCCTGGAGTGTACCGGGAGCAAGCAATCAGCCCCAGCATTTT
-,-,TRBV5-1,TRBJ2-1,CASSLPWEVYNEQFF,TGCGCCAGCAGCCTCCCCTGGGAAGTCTACAATGAGCAGTTCTTC
large,TRBD1,TRBV30,TRBJ1-1,CAWSADLRGITEAFF,TGTGCCTGGAGTGCAGATCTCAGGGGGATCACTGAAGCTTTCTTT
few,-,TRBV11-1,TRBJ2-7,CASSQGGPYEQYF,TGTGCCAGCAGTCAAGGGGGACCCTACGAGCAGTACTTC
-,-,TRBV6-5,TRBJ1-6,CASSYPSGIDSPLHF,TGTGCCAGCAGTTACCCGAGCGGTATTGATTCACCCCTCCACTTT
-,-,TRBV19,TRBJ2-1,CASSIEGRYNEQFF,TGTGCCAGTAGTATAGAGGGCCGATACAATGAGCAGTTCTTC
few,-,TRBV30,TRBJ1-3,CAWSDAGRGNTIYF,TGTGCCTGGAGTGATGCAGGGCGAGGAAACACCATATATTTT
few,TRBD2,TRBV11-3,TRBJ2-1,CASSLRLAGVNEQFF,TGTGCCAGCAGCTTAAGGCTAGCGGGAGTCAATGAGCAGTTCTTC
-,TRBD1,TRBV9,TRBJ1-6,CASSGLGGTENSPLHF,TGTGCCAGCAGCGGGTTGGGGGGGACAGAGAATTCACCCCTCCACTTT
-,TRBD2,TRBV27,TRBJ2-5,CASSPGTSGSQETQYF,TGTGCCAGCAGTCCCGGGACTAGCGGGAGTCAAGAGACCCAGTACTTC
-,-,TRBV7-8,TRBJ2-1,CASSLLAGSSLSYNEQFF,TGTGCCAGCAGCTTACTCGCGGGCTCAAGCCTCTCCTACAATGAGCAGTTCTTC
-,-,TRBV28,TRBJ2-2,CASSRDSLKGGGELFF,TGTGCCAGCAGCCGGGACTCCTTAAAAGGGGGCGGGGAGCTGTTTTTT
once,TRBD1,TRBV7-3,TRBJ2-1,CASSLTGDSYNEQFF,TGTGCCAGCAGCCTTACAGGGGACTCCTACAATGAGCAGTTCTTC
once,-,TRBV7-9,TRBJ2-3,CASSWTSTDTQYF,TGTGCCAGCAGCTGGACTAGCACAGATACGCAGTATTTT
few,TRBD2,TRBV19,TRBJ2-5,CASSPDRGKVGRARETQYF,TGTGCCAGTAGTCCCGACCGGGGCAAAGTCGGGAGGGCGCGAGAGACCCAGTACTTC
few,TRBD1,TRBV12-3/TRBV12-4,TRBJ2-5,CASSLRGTEETQYF,TGTGCCAGCAGTTTAAGAGGGACAGAGGAGACCCAGTACTTC